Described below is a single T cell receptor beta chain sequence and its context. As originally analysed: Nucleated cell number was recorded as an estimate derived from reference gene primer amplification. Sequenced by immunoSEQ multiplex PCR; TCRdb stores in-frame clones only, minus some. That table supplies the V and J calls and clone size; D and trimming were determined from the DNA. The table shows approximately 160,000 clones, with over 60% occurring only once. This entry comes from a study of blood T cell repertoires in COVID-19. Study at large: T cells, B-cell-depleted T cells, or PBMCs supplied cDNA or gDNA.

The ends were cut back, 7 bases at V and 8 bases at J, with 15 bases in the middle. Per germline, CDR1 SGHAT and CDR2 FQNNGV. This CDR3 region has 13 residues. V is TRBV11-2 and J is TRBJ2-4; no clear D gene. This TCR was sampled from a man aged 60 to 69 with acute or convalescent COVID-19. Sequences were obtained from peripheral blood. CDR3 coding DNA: TGTGCCAGCACCCTCCCTGGGCGAGACATTCAGTACTTC. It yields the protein CASTLPGRDIQYF.